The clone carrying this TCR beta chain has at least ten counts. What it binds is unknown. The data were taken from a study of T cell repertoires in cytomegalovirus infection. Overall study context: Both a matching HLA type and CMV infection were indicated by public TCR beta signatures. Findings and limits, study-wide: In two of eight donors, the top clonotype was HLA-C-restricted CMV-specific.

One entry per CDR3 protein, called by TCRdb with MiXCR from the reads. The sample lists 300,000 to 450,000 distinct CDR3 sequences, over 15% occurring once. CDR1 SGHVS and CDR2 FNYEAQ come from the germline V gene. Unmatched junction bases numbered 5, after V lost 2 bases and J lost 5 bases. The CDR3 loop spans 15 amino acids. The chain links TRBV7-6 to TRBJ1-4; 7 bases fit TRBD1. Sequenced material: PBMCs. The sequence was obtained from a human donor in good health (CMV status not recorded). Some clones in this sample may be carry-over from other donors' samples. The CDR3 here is CASSLLDRVNEKLFF. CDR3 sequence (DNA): TGTGCCAGCAGCTTATTAGACAGGGTGAATGAAAAACTGTTTTTT.